What follows are 26 T cell receptor beta chains derived from one specimen sequenced in a study of human T cells and chemical hapten exposure. Via MiXCR, TCRdb re-called the RACE reads, giving one row per CDR3 protein. The sample shows around 260,000 distinct CDR3 sequences, about 9.4% of them seen only once. As for time point: pre-sensitization, week 0. The treatment is: therapeutic diphenylcyclopropenone sensitization with weekly scalp DPC. The sequences come from whole blood, collected in connection with sensitization to the hapten diphenylcyclopropenone (DPC). The receptor set was obtained from a woman in her forties with alopecia areata. Some clones in this sample may be carry-over from other donors' samples.

This clonotype came up a few times. J is TRBJ2-4 and V is TRBV20-1, with 8 bases fitting TRBD1. Unmatched junction bases numbered 6, after V lost 3 bases and J lost 8 bases. The CDR3 covers 13 residues. Germline lookup yields CDR1 DFQATT and CDR2 SNEGSKA (reference sequence). The chain's CDR3 is CSASQGQEDIQYF. The DNA of the CDR3 is TGCAGTGCTAGCCAGGGACAGGAAGACATTCAGTACTTC.

This clonotype was counted at least ten times. The rearrangement uses TRBV5-6 and TRBJ2-7; TRBD1 aligns across 7 bases. The germline gives CDR1 SGHDT, CDR2 YYEEEE. The ends lost 4 bases at V and 2 bases at J; junction bases unmatched: 0. The CDR3 runs 12 residues. CDR3 DNA sequence: TGTGCCAGCAGCCAGGGGGCCTACGAGCAGTACTTC. Amino acids: CASSQGAYEQYF.

This clonotype was recorded a few times. The chain combines TRBV12-3 or TRBV12-4 with TRBJ2-1, with TRBD2 matching 9 bases. The CDR3 extends over 15 amino acids. After removal of 5 bases from V and 6 bases from J, the junction contained 8 bases not matched to a gene. Here the CDR3 DNA reads TGTGCCAGCAGTCTCTCGGGACTAGCAGTCAATGAGCAGTTCTTC. Amino acid sequence: CASSLSGLAVNEQFF.

The chain couples TRBV29-1 to TRBJ2-7; 7 bases line up with TRBD1. V shed 6 bases and J 3 bases; nucleotides not matched to a gene: 8. Germline CDR1 is SQVTM and CDR2 is ANQGSEA. There are 13 residues in the CDR3. CDR3 sequence: CSVAYDRDYEQYF. CDR3 DNA sequence: TGCAGCGTCGCGTATGACAGGGACTACGAGCAGTACTTC.

Ten or more counts support this clonotype. The chain is built from TRBV7-9 and TRBJ1-2, with D possibly TRBD1 on 5 matching bases. Germline V CDR1 and CDR2: SEHNR, FQNEAQ (reference sequence). The CDR3 spans 15 residues. Between the trimmed V and J ends, which lost 5 bases and 5 bases, there was a span of 18 bases. This CDR3 reads CASSPSGSLKYGYTF. Written as DNA, the CDR3 is TGTGCCAGCAGCCCGTCAGGGAGTTTAAAATATGGCTACACCTTC. Complete variable domain (other parts from reference TRBV7-9 and TRBJ1-2): DTGVSQNPRHKITKRGQNVTFRCDPISEHNRLYWYRQTLGQGPEFLTYFQNEAQLEKSRLLSDRFSAERPKGSFSTLEIQRTEQGDSAMYLCASSPSGSLKYGYTFGSGTRLTVV.

This clonotype was detected many times. The chain is built from TRBV28 and TRBJ1-4, with TRBD1 as a possible D gene (5 bases). V gave up 8 bases and J gave up 7 bases, with 8 bases separating them. CDR3 length: 11 residues. From germline, CDR1 is MDHEN and CDR2 SYDVKM. CDR3 region: CASQGVEKLFF. In DNA, the CDR3 is TGTGCCAGCCAGGGTGTTGAAAAACTGTTTTTT.

Concerning this clonotype: Given a much more abundant clone one base away, this may be a read error. The rearrangement uses TRBV3-1 and TRBJ1-2; no clear D gene. The V end lost 4 bases, the J end lost 3 bases, and 9 bases lay between the germline ends. The CDR3 is 13 amino acids. Germline V gives CDR1 LGHDT, CDR2 YNNKEL (reference sequence). The CDR3 loop reads CASSLLRDYGYTF. The CDR3 DNA sequence: TGTGCCAGCAGCCTATTAAGGGACTATGGCTACACCTTC.

Worth noting for this clonotype: A much larger clone is a single base away; this may be a read error. The rearrangement joins TRBV2 to TRBJ1-2, with D possibly matching TRBD1 (6 bases). This CDR3 contains 12 residues. With 8 bases removed from V and 4 bases from J, the gap between germline ends came to 11 bases. CDR1 and CDR2 (germline): SNHLY, FYNNEI. DNA of the CDR3: TGTGCCAGCTGTGTAGGGGGCTATGGCTACACCTTC. Translating gives CASCVGGYGYTF.

This sequence joins TRBV29-1 and TRBJ2-1; D may be TRBD2 (6 bases). The CDR3 runs 14 residues. V was trimmed by 2 bases and J by 4 bases, leaving 12 bases between them. Germline CDR1 SQVTM, CDR2 ANQGSEA. Here the CDR3 DNA reads TGCAGCGTTGAAAACCCCCGGGGGTACAATGAGCAGTTCTTC. Translating it yields CSVENPRGYNEQFF.

The chain employs TRBV28 and TRBJ1-1; weak D call: TRBD1 (5 bases). CDR3 length: 15 amino acids. Deletions cut 7 bases from V and 2 bases from J, with 17 bases between. CDR1 MDHEN and CDR2 SYDVKM come from the germline V gene. CDR3 nucleotides: TGTGCCAGCATATTTCGTTTAGGGGCTAACACTGAAGCTTTCTTT. Its translation: CASIFRLGANTEAFF.

Ten or more counts support this clonotype. CDR3 residues: CASSLSSGAQQNSPLHF. DNA of the CDR3: TGTGCCAGCAGTTTAAGCTCGGGTGCACAGCAAAATTCACCCCTCCACTTT. The chain carries TRBV7-9 and TRBJ1-6; D gene unclear. Germline V gene data show CDR1 as SEHNR and CDR2 as FQNEAQ (reference sequence). The CDR3 loop spans 17 amino acids. V was pared by 6 bases and J by 7 bases, with 22 bases between.

This clonotype was observed at least ten times. V gene TRBV5-5 combines with J gene TRBJ2-5; D perhaps matches TRBD2 (6 bases). V was pared by 3 bases and J by 5 bases, with 17 bases between. CDR3 length equals 15 residues. Germline values: CDR1 SGHKS, CDR2 YYEKEE (reference sequence). The CDR3 reads CASSSRGAGAETQYF. The CDR3 region has the DNA TGTGCCAGCAGCTCTCGGGGAGCGGGTGCGGAGACCCAGTACTTC.

This clonotype turned up a few times. V is TRBV3-1 and J is TRBJ2-1; 13 bases are a match to TRBD2. V lost 5 bases and J lost 3; bases outside the gene matches: 1. The length of the CDR3 is 15 residues. Germline V gene lookup returns CDR1 LGHDT and CDR2 YNNKEL (reference sequence). CDR3 protein: CASSGTSGNYNEQFF. The CDR3, as DNA: TGTGCCAGCAGCGGGACTAGCGGGAACTACAATGAGCAGTTCTTC.

The table lists this clonotype with many counts. The DNA for the CDR3 is TGTGCCACCGGGGTCAGGCGAGAGACCCAGTACTTC. It specifies CATGVRRETQYF. The J gene is TRBJ2-5, the V gene TRBV28, with D perhaps TRBD2 (5 bases). Germline CDR1 and CDR2: MDHEN and SYDVKM. This CDR3 is 12 amino acids long. The V end was cut by 10 bases, the J end by 4 bases, with 13 bases between.

This clonotype was seen more than once but under ten times. The V call is TRBV27, the J call TRBJ1-1; perhaps TRBD1 as D (5 bases). Trimming left V 11 bases short and J 0 bases short, with 13 bases between. The CDR3 has 13 residues. Germline V lookup: CDR1 MNHEY, CDR2 SMNVEV (reference sequence). The CDR3, as DNA: TGTGCCTGCGGTACGGGGCTGAACACTGAAGCTTTCTTT. Translation gives CACGTGLNTEAFF.

This clonotype was detected a few times. The rearrangement joins TRBV6-6 to TRBJ2-4; D is possibly TRBD1 or TRBD2 (5 bases each). The germline gives CDR1 MNHNY, CDR2 SVGAGI (reference sequence). The CDR3 runs to 15 residues. Trimming stripped 0 bases from V and 6 bases from J, with 12 bases between. CDR3 loop: CASSYSSGTGNIQYF. The CDR3, as DNA: TGTGCCAGCAGTTACTCTTCCGGGACGGGAAACATTCAGTACTTC.

This clonotype was seen many times. The chain uses TRBV4-3 and TRBJ2-7; D gene unclear. CDR3 size: 14 residues. Trimming took off 0 bases at V and 2 bases at J, with 8 bases between the two ends. CDR1 is LGHNA, CDR2 YSLEER, per germline. CDR3 DNA sequence: TGCGCCAGCAGCCAAGAACCGGGTCCCTACGAGCAGTACTTC. Translated, it gives CASSQEPGPYEQYF.

This chain's CDR3 is CASRRQGPDEQFF. CDR3 in DNA: TGTGCCAGCAGGAGACAGGGGCCGGATGAGCAGTTCTTC. The chain combines TRBV27 with TRBJ2-1; the match to TRBD1 covers 8 bases. The germline gives CDR1 MNHEY, CDR2 SMNVEV (reference sequence). Unmatched junction bases numbered 6, after V lost 6 bases and J lost 8 bases. This CDR3 region has 13 residues.

The chain carries TRBV6-1 and TRBJ2-3, with 7 bases fitting TRBD1. This CDR3 comprises 15 residues. Germline CDR1 and CDR2: MNHNS and SASEGT. V lost 2 bases, J lost 3 bases, and 5 bases stayed unmatched. CDR3 residues: CASSENPGGTDTQYF. DNA of the CDR3: TGTGCCAGCAGTGAAAATCCAGGGGGAACAGATACGCAGTATTTT.

There are many counts of this clonotype. The V and J genes are TRBV6-2 or TRBV6-3 and TRBJ1-2; 8 nucleotides align to TRBD1. With V trimmed by 4 bases and J by 0 bases, 4 bases remained unmatched. Germline V CDR1 and CDR2: MNHEY, SVGEGT. The CDR3 sequence is 15 residues long. CDR3 DNA sequence: TGTGCCAGCAGTTCCCGACAGGGGCCTAACTATGGCTACACCTTC. This translates into CASSSRQGPNYGYTF.

This clonotype showed up just a few times. The chain couples TRBV6-2 or TRBV6-3 to TRBJ2-1; 9 nucleotides agree with TRBD2. Germline lookup yields CDR1 MNHEY and CDR2 SVGEGT. Trimming at V came to 4 bases and at J to 9 bases, leaving 13 bases not matched to a gene. The CDR3 runs 16 residues. CDR3 nucleotides: TGTGCCAGCAGTTTGATAGGACTAGCGTATAGGAGTGAGCAGTTCTTC. Protein sequence: CASSLIGLAYRSEQFF.

This rearrangement joins TRBV20-1 to TRBJ1-4; weak D call: TRBD1 (5 bases). V was pared by 0 bases and J by 8 bases, with 13 bases between. The CDR3 is 14 amino acids. CDR1 is DFQATT and CDR2 is SNEGSKA in the germline V gene (reference sequence). CDR3 sequence reads: CSARDVQGGEKLFF. In DNA form, the CDR3 reads TGCAGTGCTAGAGATGTTCAGGGTGGGGAAAAACTGTTTTTT.

This clonotype has at least ten counts. The chain carries TRBV29-1 and TRBJ1-1; D may be TRBD1 (5 bases). This CDR3 contains 11 residues. The V end lost 3 bases, the J end lost 4 bases, and 6 bases lay between the germline ends. Germline loops: CDR1 SQVTM, CDR2 ANQGSEA. Here the CDR3 DNA reads TGCAGCGTTGACAGGGCCACTGAAGCTTTCTTT. Residues: CSVDRATEAFF.

Only a few counts were recorded for this clonotype. The chain is built from TRBV7-3 and TRBJ2-1; 12 nucleotides align to TRBD2. Germline trimming cut 4 bases from V and 12 bases from J; bases unmatched to any gene: 4. This CDR3 contains 13 residues. Germline V lookup: CDR1 SGHTA, CDR2 FQGTGA. CDR3 in DNA: TGTGCCAGCAGCTCCCCGACTAGCGGGAGGCAGTTCTTC. Its protein product is CASSSPTSGRQFF.

This clonotype was counted at least ten times. The genes are TRBV5-1 and TRBJ2-7, with 7 nucleotides matching TRBD2. V trimming: 3 bases; J trimming: 2 bases; junction bases outside the gene matches: 8. The germline gives CDR1 SGHRS, CDR2 YFSETQ. The CDR3 contains 15 residues. CDR3 coding DNA: TGCGCCAGCAGCTCCTTGGCGGGAGAGGCCTACGAGCAGTACTTC. It encodes CASSSLAGEAYEQYF.

There are many counts of this clonotype. The V and J genes are TRBV28 and TRBJ2-3; 14 bases fit TRBD2. This CDR3 is 16 amino acids long. Trimming cost V 4 bases and J 8 bases; bases outside gene matches: 8. Germline V gene lookup returns CDR1 MDHEN and CDR2 SYDVKM. CDR3 protein: CASSSGRLAGGGTQYF. In nucleotides, the CDR3 is TGTGCCAGCAGTTCGGGAAGACTAGCGGGAGGGGGTACGCAGTATTTT. The variable domain in full, with the rest retrieved from reference TRBV28 and TRBJ2-3, is DVKVTQSSRYLVKRTGEKVFLECVQDMDHENMFWYRQDPGLGLRLIYFSYDVKMKEKGDIPEGYSVSREKKERFSLILESASTNQTSMYLCASSSGRLAGGGTQYFGPGTRLTVL.